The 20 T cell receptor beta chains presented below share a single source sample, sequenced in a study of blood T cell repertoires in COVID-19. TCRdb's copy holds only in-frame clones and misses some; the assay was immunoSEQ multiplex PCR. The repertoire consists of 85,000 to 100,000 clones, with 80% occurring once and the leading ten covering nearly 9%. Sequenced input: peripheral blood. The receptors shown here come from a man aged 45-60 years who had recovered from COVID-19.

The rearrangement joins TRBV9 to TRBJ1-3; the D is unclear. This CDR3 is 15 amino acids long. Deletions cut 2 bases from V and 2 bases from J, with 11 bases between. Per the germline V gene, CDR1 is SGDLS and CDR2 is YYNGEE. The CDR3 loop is CASSVLGGPGNTIYF. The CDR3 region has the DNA TGTGCCAGCAGCGTTTTAGGAGGGCCTGGAAACACCATATATTTT.

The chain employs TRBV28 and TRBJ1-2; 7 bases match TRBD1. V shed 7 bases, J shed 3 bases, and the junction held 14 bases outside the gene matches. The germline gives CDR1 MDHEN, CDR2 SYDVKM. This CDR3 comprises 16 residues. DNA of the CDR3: TGTGCCAGCACCACACCGGACAGGCCAACTTACTATGGCTACACCTTC. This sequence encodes CASTTPDRPTYYGYTF.

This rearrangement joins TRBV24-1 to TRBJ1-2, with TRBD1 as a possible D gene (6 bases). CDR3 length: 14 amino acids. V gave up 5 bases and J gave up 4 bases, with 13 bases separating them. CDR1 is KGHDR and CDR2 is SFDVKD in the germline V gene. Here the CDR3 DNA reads TGTGCCACCAGTGCCGCGGACAGAAGCTATGGCTACACCTTC. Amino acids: CATSAADRSYGYTF.

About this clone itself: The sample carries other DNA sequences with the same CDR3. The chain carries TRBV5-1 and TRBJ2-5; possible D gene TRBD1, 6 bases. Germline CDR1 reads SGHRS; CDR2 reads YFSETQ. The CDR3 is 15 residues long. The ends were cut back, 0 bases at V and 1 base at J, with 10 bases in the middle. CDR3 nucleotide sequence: TGCGCCAGCAGCTTGGGGGGGCTAGGCCAAGAGACCCAGTACTTC. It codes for CASSLGGLGQETQYF.

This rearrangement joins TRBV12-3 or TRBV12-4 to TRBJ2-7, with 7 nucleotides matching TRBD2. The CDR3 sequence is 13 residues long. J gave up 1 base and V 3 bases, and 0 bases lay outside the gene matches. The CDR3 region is CASSLGGSYEQYF. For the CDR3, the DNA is TGTGCCAGCAGTTTGGGGGGGTCCTACGAGCAGTACTTC.

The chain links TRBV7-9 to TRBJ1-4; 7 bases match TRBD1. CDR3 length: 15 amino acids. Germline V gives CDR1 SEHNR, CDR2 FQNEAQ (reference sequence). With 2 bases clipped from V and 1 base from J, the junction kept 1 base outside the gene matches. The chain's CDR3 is CASSLTGVTNEKLFF. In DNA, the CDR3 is TGTGCCAGCAGCTTAACAGGGGTAACTAATGAAAAACTGTTTTTT.

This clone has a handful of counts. CDR3 sequence reads: CASNREPTISNQPQHF. CDR3 DNA: TGTGCCAGCAACCGGGAGCCTACTATTAGCAATCAGCCCCAGCATTTT. V usage is TRBV19 and J usage is TRBJ1-5, with D hard to call. V gave up 9 bases and J gave up 0 bases, with 18 bases separating them. Germline CDR1 LNHDA, CDR2 SQIVND (reference sequence). This CDR3 comprises 16 residues.

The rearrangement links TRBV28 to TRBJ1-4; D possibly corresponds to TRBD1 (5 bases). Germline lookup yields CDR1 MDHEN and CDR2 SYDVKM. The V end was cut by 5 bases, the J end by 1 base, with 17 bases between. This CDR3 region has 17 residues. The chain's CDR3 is CASSPLGGRRTNEKLFF. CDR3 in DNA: TGTGCCAGCAGTCCCTTGGGGGGGAGGAGAACTAATGAAAAACTGTTTTTT.

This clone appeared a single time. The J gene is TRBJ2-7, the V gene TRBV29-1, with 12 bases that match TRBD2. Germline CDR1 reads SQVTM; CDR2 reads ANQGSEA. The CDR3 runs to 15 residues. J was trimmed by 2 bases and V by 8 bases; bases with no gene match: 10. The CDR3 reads CSCATSGGTAYEQYF. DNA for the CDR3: TGCAGCTGCGCCACTAGCGGGGGGACCGCCTACGAGCAGTACTTC.

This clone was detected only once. CDR3 sequence reads: CASSLQGARQPQHF. The CDR3 DNA follows: TGTGCCAGTAGCCTACAGGGGGCCCGCCAGCCCCAGCATTTT. The chain has TRBV19 and TRBJ1-5; 9 bases are shared with TRBD1. J was trimmed by 7 bases and V by 6 bases; bases with no gene match: 7. Germline CDR1 reads LNHDA; CDR2 reads SQIVND (reference sequence). The CDR3 runs to 14 residues.

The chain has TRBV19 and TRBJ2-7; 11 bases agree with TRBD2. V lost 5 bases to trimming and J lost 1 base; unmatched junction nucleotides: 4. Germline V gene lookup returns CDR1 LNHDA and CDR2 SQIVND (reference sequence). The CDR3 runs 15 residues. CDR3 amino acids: CASSLSSGGSYEQYF. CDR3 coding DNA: TGTGCCAGTAGTTTGTCTAGCGGGGGGTCCTACGAGCAGTACTTC.

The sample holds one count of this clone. In DNA, the CDR3 is TGTGCCAGCAGTCTCAACAGGGCATACGAGCAGTACTTC. It specifies CASSLNRAYEQYF. The gene calls are TRBV6-2 or TRBV6-3 and TRBJ2-7; D possibly corresponds to TRBD1 (6 bases). In germline, CDR1 is MNHEY, CDR2 SVGEGT. V was cut by 5 bases and J by 4 bases, with 12 bases left in between. This CDR3 has 13 residues.

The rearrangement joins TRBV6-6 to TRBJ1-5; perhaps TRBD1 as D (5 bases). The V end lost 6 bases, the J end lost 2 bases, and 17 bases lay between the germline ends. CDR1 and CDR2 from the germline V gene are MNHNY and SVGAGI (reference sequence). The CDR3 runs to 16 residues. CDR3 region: CASSPFGGGGNQPQHF. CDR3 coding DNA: TGTGCCAGCAGCCCCTTCGGGGGAGGGGGCAATCAGCCCCAGCATTTT.

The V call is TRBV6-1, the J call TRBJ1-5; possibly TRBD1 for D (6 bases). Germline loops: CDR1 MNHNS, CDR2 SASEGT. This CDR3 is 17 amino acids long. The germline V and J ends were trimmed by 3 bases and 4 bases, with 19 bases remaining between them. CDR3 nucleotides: TGTGCCAGCAGTGATTCCGTCAGGGGCGCCCAGAATCAGCCCCAGCATTTT. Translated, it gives CASSDSVRGAQNQPQHF.

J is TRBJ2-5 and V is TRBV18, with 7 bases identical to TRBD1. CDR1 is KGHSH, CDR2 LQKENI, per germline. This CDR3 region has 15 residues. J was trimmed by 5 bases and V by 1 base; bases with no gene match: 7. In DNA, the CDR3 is TGTGCCAGCTCACCACAAGGGACAGCCCTGGAGACCCAGTACTTC. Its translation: CASSPQGTALETQYF.

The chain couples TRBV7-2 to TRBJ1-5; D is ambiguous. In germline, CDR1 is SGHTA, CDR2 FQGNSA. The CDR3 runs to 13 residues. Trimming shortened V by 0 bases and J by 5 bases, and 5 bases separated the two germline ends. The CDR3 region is CASSLALYQPQHF. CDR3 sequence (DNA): TGTGCCAGCAGCTTAGCCTTATATCAGCCCCAGCATTTT.

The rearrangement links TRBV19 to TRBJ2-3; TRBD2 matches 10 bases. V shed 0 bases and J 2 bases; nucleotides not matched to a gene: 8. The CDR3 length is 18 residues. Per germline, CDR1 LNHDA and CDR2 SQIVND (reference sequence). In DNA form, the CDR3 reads TGTGCCAGTAGTATAGATGTCGGTCTAGCGGGGGCCACAGATACGCAGTATTTT. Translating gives CASSIDVGLAGATDTQYF.

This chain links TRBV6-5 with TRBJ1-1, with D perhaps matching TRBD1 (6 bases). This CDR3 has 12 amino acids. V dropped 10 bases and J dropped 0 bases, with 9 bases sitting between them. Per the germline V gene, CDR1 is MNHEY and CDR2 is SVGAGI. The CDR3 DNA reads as TGTGCCACCAGACAGGTGAACACTGAAGCTTTCTTT. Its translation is CATRQVNTEAFF.

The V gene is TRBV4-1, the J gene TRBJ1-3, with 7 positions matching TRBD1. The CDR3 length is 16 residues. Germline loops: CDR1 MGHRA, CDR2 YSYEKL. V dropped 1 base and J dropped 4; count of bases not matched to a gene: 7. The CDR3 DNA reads TGCGCCAGCAGCCAAGTCACCACAGGGGTCGGAAACACCATATATTTT. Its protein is CASSQVTTGVGNTIYF.

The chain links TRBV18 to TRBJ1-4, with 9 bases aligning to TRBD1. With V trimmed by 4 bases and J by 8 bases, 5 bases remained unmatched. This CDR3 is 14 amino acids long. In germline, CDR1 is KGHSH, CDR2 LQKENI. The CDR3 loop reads CASSRGQGGEKLFF. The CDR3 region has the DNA TGTGCCAGCTCACGGGGACAGGGAGGCGAAAAACTGTTTTTT.